These 32 T cell receptor beta chains were all obtained from the same sample, sequenced in a study of blood T cells in healthy people across ages. Primed by a sample-barcoded 5' primer and a J-beta primer mix, a second PCR proceeded for 7 to 11 cycles. Each CDR3 protein is one row after TCRdb ran MiXCR on the 5' RACE reads. Among approximately 780,000 distinct CDR3 sequences listed, 20% to 30% were seen once. The same sample was also studied in work on T cells of mothers and their children.

What was sequenced was blood. All receptors derive from a boy between 10 and 17 years old in good health.

The chain couples TRBV30 to TRBJ2-2; D ambiguous. Trimming left V 1 base short and J 2 bases short, with 5 bases between. This CDR3 comprises 13 residues. Germline V gives CDR1 GTSNPN, CDR2 SVGIG (reference sequence). CDR3 sequence (DNA): TGTGCCTGGAGTGGCACCAACACCGGGGAGCTGTTTTTT. Translated, it gives CAWSGTNTGELFF.

This chain links TRBV28 with TRBJ1-4, with D tentatively TRBD1 (6 bases). The germline gives CDR1 MDHEN, CDR2 SYDVKM. CDR3 length equals 16 residues. Trimming pared 5 bases from V and 3 bases from J, leaving 16 bases between. For the CDR3, the DNA is TGTGCCAGCAGTGGGGGCGGAGGCAGCGCTAATGAAAAACTGTTTTTT. It yields the protein CASSGGGGSANEKLFF.

The chain uses TRBV6-4 and TRBJ2-4; D is undetermined. V gave up 0 bases and J gave up 0 bases, with 9 bases separating them. Looked up from germline, CDR1 is MRHNA and CDR2 is SNTAGT. The CDR3 spans 16 residues. This CDR3 is CASSDSGWLAKNIQYF. DNA for the CDR3: TGTGCCAGCAGTGACTCAGGCTGGCTAGCCAAAAACATTCAGTACTTC.

This clonotype was counted a few times. The chain is built from TRBV12-3 or TRBV12-4 and TRBJ2-5; the D gene is possibly TRBD1 (5 bases). This CDR3 is 14 amino acids long. Trimming removed 0 bases at V and 8 bases at J, with 13 bases between. CDR3 nucleotides: TGTGCCAGCAGTTTAGCGGTACAGGAGTTAACCCAGTACTTC. Amino acid sequence: CASSLAVQELTQYF.

This clonotype has only a few counts. The gene calls are TRBV7-3 and TRBJ2-5, with D unresolved. The J call may be in error: the DNA end matches TRBJ2-1 better. CDR3 length: 14 residues. Germline V lookup: CDR1 SGHTA, CDR2 FQGTGA. The DNA for the CDR3 is TGTGCCAGCAGCTTGGATGGGGTCGGGAATGAGCAGTTCTTC. Translating gives CASSLDGVGNEQFF.

This clonotype was counted only a few times. V gene TRBV5-1 combines with J gene TRBJ2-7; the D gene could be TRBD1 or TRBD2 (5 bases each). This CDR3 comprises 17 residues. V lost 0 bases, J lost 1 base, and 17 bases lay in between. CDR1 is SGHRS and CDR2 is YFSETQ in the germline V gene. CDR3 bases: TGCGCCAGCAGCTTGGAGGGACCGCGAACGACTTCCTACGAGCAGTACTTC. This translates into CASSLEGPRTTSYEQYF.

The gene calls are TRBV27 and TRBJ2-4, with D perhaps TRBD1 or TRBD2 (5 bases each). V was clipped by 4 bases and J by 0 bases, with 10 bases between them. Germline V gives CDR1 MNHEY, CDR2 SMNVEV (reference sequence). This CDR3 spans 15 amino acids. Here the CDR3 DNA reads TGTGCCAGCAGTTCGGGGCCCATAGCCAAAAACATTCAGTACTTC. Its protein product is CASSSGPIAKNIQYF.

This clonotype has just a few counts. The chain uses TRBV18 and TRBJ2-5; 10 bases are a match to TRBD2. Germline V gene lookup returns CDR1 KGHSH and CDR2 LQKENI. After removal of 3 bases from V and 5 bases from J, the junction contained 6 bases not matched to a gene. The CDR3 has 15 amino acids. The CDR3 region is CASSPQLAGAETQYF. The CDR3 region has the DNA TGTGCCAGCTCACCGCAGCTAGCGGGAGCGGAGACCCAGTACTTC.

This clonotype was seen only a few times. The rearrangement links TRBV12-5 to TRBJ1-5; 8 nucleotides match TRBD1. Germline CDR1 reads LGHNT; CDR2 reads FRNRAP. The CDR3 runs 17 residues. V gave up 1 base and J gave up 7 bases; unmatched junction bases: 12. The CDR3 DNA follows: TGTGCTAGTGGTTTGGACAGGGGCAGGGGGCGAGAACAGCCCCAGCATTTT. It translates to CASGLDRGRGREQPQHF.

This clonotype was observed a few times. The chain is built from TRBV29-1 and TRBJ2-5; possible D gene TRBD1, 7 bases. The CDR3 covers 13 residues. The germline V and J ends were trimmed by 7 bases and 4 bases, with 16 bases remaining between them. CDR1 is SQVTM, CDR2 ANQGSEA, per germline. In DNA, the CDR3 is TGCAGCGCCGGGGACAGAGCGGGAGAGACCCAGTACTTC. The encoded protein is CSAGDRAGETQYF.

The chain has TRBV5-1 and TRBJ2-7; D is tentatively TRBD1 or TRBD2 (5 bases each). With 3 bases removed from V and 5 bases from J, the gap between germline ends came to 15 bases. The CDR3 extends over 14 amino acids. CDR1 is SGHRS and CDR2 is YFSETQ in the germline V gene. DNA for the CDR3: TGCGCCAGCAGCTGGGGATCGGGGCCCGACGAGCAGTACTTC. Translation: CASSWGSGPDEQYF.

The rearrangement links TRBV6-1 to TRBJ1-5; no clear D gene. V lost 0 bases and J lost 4, with 7 bases in between. Germline lookup yields CDR1 MNHNS and CDR2 SASEGT. The CDR3 runs 14 residues. The CDR3 spells CASSEATGNQPQHF. The CDR3 DNA is TGTGCCAGCAGTGAAGCGACGGGAAATCAGCCCCAGCATTTT.

The rearrangement joins TRBV20-1 to TRBJ2-5; 9 bases agree with TRBD2. The V gene's germline CDR1 is DFQATT and CDR2 SNEGSKA (reference sequence). CDR3 length: 14 residues. Unmatched junction bases numbered 7, after V lost 1 base and J lost 7 bases. The CDR3 sequence is CSARVSGGPLTQYF. In DNA, the CDR3 is TGCAGTGCTAGAGTCAGCGGGGGGCCTTTGACCCAGTACTTC.

This clonotype was picked up a small number of times. The chain is built from TRBV6-2 or TRBV6-3 and TRBJ2-1; D is perhaps TRBD1 (5 bases). The CDR3 is 12 amino acids. Germline V lookup: CDR1 MNHEY, CDR2 SVGEGT. V was clipped by 5 bases and J by 7 bases, with 9 bases between them. The CDR3 protein is CASSTNRNEQFF. The CDR3, as DNA: TGTGCCAGCAGTACGAACAGGAATGAGCAGTTCTTC.

Comment on this clonotype: Compared with germline, one end of the junction differs, possibly owing to a read error. The chain couples TRBV3-1 to TRBJ2-5; D is ambiguous. Germline lookup yields CDR1 LGHDT and CDR2 YNNKEL (reference sequence). The CDR3 length is 11 residues. The CDR3 DNA sequence: TGCGCCAGCAGCCGCCAACAGTCCCAGTACTTC. Translation gives CASSRQQSQYF.

The rearrangement uses TRBV20-1 and TRBJ1-4; D unresolved. Germline CDR1 reads DFQATT; CDR2 reads SNEGSKA (reference sequence). The CDR3 runs to 13 residues. V was clipped by 6 bases and J by 4 bases, with 12 bases between them. CDR3 in DNA: TGCAGTGCCTCGCGAATGGGTAATGAAAAACTGTTTTTT. Translating gives CSASRMGNEKLFF.

The V and J genes are TRBV9 and TRBJ2-5; D is ambiguous. With 3 bases removed from V and 3 bases from J, the gap between germline ends came to 9 bases. The CDR3 totals 13 residues. Germline loops: CDR1 SGDLS, CDR2 YYNGEE. The CDR3 reads CASSATTKETQYF. The CDR3 DNA sequence: TGTGCCAGCAGCGCTACTACCAAAGAGACCCAGTACTTC. Complete variable domain (other parts from reference TRBV9 and TRBJ2-5): DSGVTQTPKHLITATGQRVTLRCSPRSGDLSVYWYQQSLDQGLQFLIQYYNGEERAKGNILERFSAQQFPDLHSELNLSSLELGDSALYFCASSATTKETQYFGPGTRLLVL.

This rearrangement joins TRBV28 to TRBJ2-1; TRBD2 agrees at 11 bases. Germline V gene lookup returns CDR1 MDHEN and CDR2 SYDVKM. This CDR3 region has 17 residues. V shed 7 bases and J 3 bases; nucleotides not matched to a gene: 11. The CDR3 loop is CASTTPGLADFYNEQFF. DNA of the CDR3: TGTGCCAGCACCACTCCGGGACTAGCGGATTTCTACAATGAGCAGTTCTTC.

The gene calls are TRBV24-1 and TRBJ1-5; 7 nucleotides align to TRBD1. V lost 12 bases, J lost 3 bases, and 10 bases stayed unmatched. The CDR3 has 14 amino acids. CDR1 and CDR2 (germline): KGHDR, SFDVKD. The CDR3 region has the DNA TGTGCCGTTAGTACAGGGGTCTTCAATCAGCCCCAGCATTTT. Protein sequence: CAVSTGVFNQPQHF.

This clonotype was observed a few times. This chain uses TRBV7-6 with TRBJ1-2; D perhaps matches TRBD1 (6 bases). This CDR3 has 16 amino acids. Deletions cut 6 bases from V and 2 bases from J, with 19 bases between. Germline V gene sequence: CDR1 SGHVS, CDR2 FNYEAQ. In DNA, the CDR3 is TGTGCCAGCAGTCGGTCCAGATCCCAGGGGAACTATGGCTACACCTTC. Translated: CASSRSRSQGNYGYTF.

This sequence joins TRBV6-2 or TRBV6-3 and TRBJ1-2, with 7 bases that match TRBD1. V shed 6 bases, J shed 1 base, and the junction held 5 bases outside the gene matches. This CDR3 has 14 amino acids. Germline CDR1 is MNHEY and CDR2 is SVGEGT. CDR3 region: CASSKGTVNYGYTF. The CDR3, as DNA: TGTGCCAGCAGCAAGGGGACAGTTAACTATGGCTACACCTTC.

This clonotype was counted between two and nine times. V is TRBV5-1 and J is TRBJ1-2; TRBD1 agrees at 8 bases. Trimming cost V 0 bases and J 3 bases; bases outside gene matches: 4. Looked up from germline, CDR1 is SGHRS and CDR2 is YFSETQ. The CDR3 runs 15 residues. The CDR3 bases are TGCGCCAGCAGCTTGGCGGGACAGGTTGACTATGGCTACACCTTC. Translation: CASSLAGQVDYGYTF. Supplemented by reference TRBV5-1 and TRBJ1-2, the full variable domain reads KAGVTQTPRYLIKTRGQQVTLSCSPISGHRSVSWYQQTPGQGLQFLFEYFSETQRNKGNFPGRFSGRQFSNSRSEMNVSTLELGDSALYLCASSLAGQVDYGYTFGSGTRLTVV.

The chain joins TRBV10-2 to TRBJ2-1; 10 bases are a match to TRBD2. The germline gives CDR1 WSHSY, CDR2 SAAADI. J lost 13 bases, V lost 4 bases, and 4 bases had no gene match. This CDR3 region has 12 residues. The CDR3: CASSGLAGSQFF. The DNA of the CDR3 is TGCGCCAGCAGTGGACTAGCGGGCTCCCAGTTCTTC.

The chain joins TRBV7-9 to TRBJ2-3; D possibly uses TRBD1 or TRBD2 (6 bases each). This CDR3 region has 18 residues. CDR1 is SEHNR, CDR2 FQNEAQ, per germline (reference sequence). V was trimmed by 5 bases and J by 2 bases, leaving 23 bases between them. CDR3 sequence reads: CASSPRGGGSGITDTQYF. The DNA for the CDR3 is TGTGCCAGCAGCCCCCGAGGAGGGGGTAGCGGAATCACAGATACGCAGTATTTT.

This chain links TRBV12-3 or TRBV12-4 with TRBJ2-1, with 11 nucleotides matching TRBD2. There are 14 residues in the CDR3. V was pared by 9 bases and J by 7 bases, with 8 bases of the junction left unmatched. The CDR3 sequence: CASRSGGAGNEQFF. The CDR3 nucleotides are TGTGCCAGTCGTAGCGGGGGGGCCGGGAATGAGCAGTTCTTC.

V usage is TRBV29-1 and J usage is TRBJ2-7; D gene unclear. With 5 bases removed from V and 0 bases from J, the gap between germline ends came to 8 bases. This CDR3 is 12 amino acids long. Germline loops: CDR1 SQVTM, CDR2 ANQGSEA. This chain's CDR3 is CSVKVSSYEQYF. The CDR3 nucleotides read TGCAGCGTTAAGGTCTCCTCCTACGAGCAGTACTTC.

This clonotype was detected only a few times. The gene calls are TRBV27 and TRBJ2-7, with TRBD1 matching 12 bases. Per the germline V gene, CDR1 is MNHEY and CDR2 is SMNVEV (reference sequence). The CDR3 runs 14 residues. V was clipped by 1 base and J by 7 bases; unmatched bases: 2. The CDR3 bases are TGTGCCAGCAGTTTATGGGACAGGGGGCATGAGCAGTACTTC. Encoded protein: CASSLWDRGHEQYF.

CDR3 residues: CASSIVAGAGYNEQFF. The CDR3 region has the DNA TGTGCCAGCAGCATCGTGGCGGGGGCAGGGTACAATGAGCAGTTCTTC. This chain uses TRBV5-5 with TRBJ2-1; weak D call: TRBD2 (7 bases). Germline assignment: CDR1 SGHKS and CDR2 YYEKEE (reference sequence). V was cut by 4 bases and J by 4 bases, with 18 bases left in between. This CDR3 region has 16 residues.

The chain links TRBV12-3 or TRBV12-4 to TRBJ1-6; D is perhaps TRBD1 (5 bases). The CDR3 is 15 amino acids. V dropped 4 bases and J dropped 0 bases, with 7 bases sitting between them. CDR3 residues: CASSWTNSYNSPLHF. As DNA, the CDR3 is TGTGCCAGCAGTTGGACAAACTCCTATAATTCACCCCTCCACTTT.

V usage is TRBV6-2 or TRBV6-3 and J usage is TRBJ2-5, with a weak D call TRBD2 (5 bases). V was trimmed by 6 bases and J by 7 bases, leaving 21 bases between them. The CDR3 runs 15 residues. CDR1 and CDR2 (germline): MNHEY, SVGEGT. The CDR3 DNA sequence: TGTGCCAGCAGACCTAAATACCGTTCAGAGGGGACCCAGTACTTC. Translating gives CASRPKYRSEGTQYF.

The chain has TRBV10-2 and TRBJ1-1; no firm D call. Per the germline V gene, CDR1 is WSHSY and CDR2 is SAAADI. This CDR3 comprises 15 residues. V lost 1 base to trimming and J lost 0 bases, with 9 bases between them. This CDR3 is CASSEYPPLNTEAFF. CDR3 sequence (DNA): TGCGCCAGCAGTGAGTACCCTCCGCTGAACACTGAAGCTTTCTTT.

This chain joins TRBV6-5 and TRBJ2-3, with D unresolved. Germline loops: CDR1 MNHEY, CDR2 SVGAGI. This CDR3 is 14 amino acids long. V lost 6 bases, J lost 10 bases, and 20 bases lay in between. The CDR3: CASSPRTRKIAQYF. In DNA form, the CDR3 reads TGTGCCAGCAGCCCCAGGACGCGTAAGATTGCGCAGTATTTT.